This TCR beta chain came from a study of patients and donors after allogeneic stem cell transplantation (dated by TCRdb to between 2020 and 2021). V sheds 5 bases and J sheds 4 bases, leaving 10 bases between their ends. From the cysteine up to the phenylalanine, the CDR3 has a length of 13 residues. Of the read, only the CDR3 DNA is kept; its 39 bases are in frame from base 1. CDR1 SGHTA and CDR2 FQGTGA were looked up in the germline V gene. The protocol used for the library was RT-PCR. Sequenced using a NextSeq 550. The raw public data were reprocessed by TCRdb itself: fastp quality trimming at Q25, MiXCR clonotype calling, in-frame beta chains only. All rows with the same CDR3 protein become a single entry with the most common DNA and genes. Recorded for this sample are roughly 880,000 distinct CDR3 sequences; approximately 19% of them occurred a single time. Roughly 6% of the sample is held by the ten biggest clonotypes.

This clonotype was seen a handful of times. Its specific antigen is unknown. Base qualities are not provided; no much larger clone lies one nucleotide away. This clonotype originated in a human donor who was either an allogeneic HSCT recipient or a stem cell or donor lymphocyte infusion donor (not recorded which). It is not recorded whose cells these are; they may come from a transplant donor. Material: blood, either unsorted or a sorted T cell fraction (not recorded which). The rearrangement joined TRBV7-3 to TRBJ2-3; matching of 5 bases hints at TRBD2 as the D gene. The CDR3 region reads CASSPRGSDTQYF. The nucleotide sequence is TGTGCCAGCAGCCCCCGGGGATCAGATACGCAGTATTTT.